This T cell receptor beta chain was profiled in a study of blood T cell repertoires in COVID-19 (dated by TCRdb to 2019 to 2021). Context from the whole study: Collaborator samples came from the United States, Italy and Spain and covered acute and convalescent phases of COVID-19. The prospective study material was composed of cDNA or gDNA derived from T cells, B-cell-depleted T cells, or PBMCs. Deeply sampled blood TCRbeta repertoires from subjects exposed to, actively infected with, or recovered from COVID-19 were included in the dataset. The repertoires were released in a freely available public database meant as a resource for research on the immune response to SARS-CoV-2. Samples came from the ongoing ImmuneRACE study (first 160 participants) plus 1,254 subjects from 6 global collaborators. The sample metadata nearly always contained a de-identified subject ID, COVID-19 status, age in years and sex. Where available, HLA class I and class II types were obtained from metadata supplied by the sample provider rather than from assay-based typing.

Whole blood was collected in K2EDTA tubes by collaborating institutions according to the institutions' own protocols. For TCRbeta analysis, collaborators shipped samples as frozen whole blood, isolated PBMCs, or DNA extracted from either of those sample types. TCRbeta CDR3 regions were amplified from genomic DNA by means of the immunoSEQ Assay, a bias-controlled multiplex PCR. In the original analysis: The number of nucleated cells in each sample was estimated from the amplification of reference gene primers within the assay. Sequence reads were collapsed and filtered to measure the absolute abundance of every unique TCRbeta CDR3 rearrangement. For each sample, productive Simpson clonality was calculated as the square root of Simpson's diversity index over productive rearrangements. The source is immuneACCESS, and TCRdb retained only in-frame sequences with V and J called. Part of the clones is not carried over; for the studies checked, unresolved V genes explain less than half of this, and the remainder is unexplained. V, J and clone size are taken as reported in that table, and D and trimming were inferred from the DNA itself. The sample table shows 100,000 to 130,000 clones, and over 75% are seen once. 2.4% of the sample is taken by the ten largest.

The research as a whole found: The quantity of clinical and demographic metadata differed by source and by participant and was supplied without curation.

As to this clone: There is no known antigen for this receptor. One base away there is no much larger clone; base qualities are not given.

The material sequenced was peripheral blood. This TCR derives from a human donor in a cohort sampled during active COVID-19.

The base sequence is TGTGCCAGCAGCGGGACTAGCGGGAACTACGAGCAGTACTTC. Translation gives CASSGTSGNYEQYF. Rearrangement joined TRBV2 to TRBJ2-7; TRBD2 lines up with 13 middle nucleotides. The CDR3 spans 14 residues, from the cysteine through the phenylalanine. The retained sequence is limited to the CDR3, 42 bases, with the frame set at the first base. V ends up 6 bases short and J 3 bases short, with an unmatched junction base count of 2. Reading the germline V gene gives CDR1 SNHLY and CDR2 FYNNEI.